This TCR beta chain was found in a study of control samples from healthy donors and cancer patients. Germline CDR1 KGHDR, CDR2 SFDVKD. V lost 2 bases to trimming and J lost 6 bases; unmatched junction nucleotides: 7. The CDR3 totals 16 residues. Assay: immunoSEQ multiplex PCR; the TCRdb copy retains only in-frame clones and omits some. This table holds under 450,000 clones, 75% to 95% found once. The genes are TRBV24-1 and TRBJ2-3, with 10 bases lining up with TRBD1. The sample was PBMCs. The sequence came from a man aged 40-49 years with head and neck cancer. CDR3 DNA: TGTGCCACCAGTGATTCTCGACAGGGGGCAATGGATACGCAGTATTTT. Its protein product is CATSDSRQGAMDTQYF.